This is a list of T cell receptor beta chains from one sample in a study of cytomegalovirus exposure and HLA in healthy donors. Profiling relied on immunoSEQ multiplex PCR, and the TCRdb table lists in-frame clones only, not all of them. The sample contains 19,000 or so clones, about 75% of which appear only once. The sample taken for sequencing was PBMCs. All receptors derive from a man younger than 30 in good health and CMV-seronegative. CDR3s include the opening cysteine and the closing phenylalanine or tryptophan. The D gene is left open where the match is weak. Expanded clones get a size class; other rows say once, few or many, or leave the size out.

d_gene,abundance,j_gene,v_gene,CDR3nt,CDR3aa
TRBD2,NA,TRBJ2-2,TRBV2,TGTGCCAGCAGTGGACTAGCGGGATCGTCCGGGGAGCTGTTTTTT,CASSGLAGSSGELFF
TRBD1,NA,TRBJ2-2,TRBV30,TGTGCCTTGGAGTCCGGGACAGTGAACACCGGGGAGCTGTTTTTT,CALESGTVNTGELFF
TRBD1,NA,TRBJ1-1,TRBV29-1,TGCAGCTACCTACAGGGGAAGAACACTGAAGCTTTCTTT,CSYLQGKNTEAFF
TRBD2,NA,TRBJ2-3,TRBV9,TGTGCCAGCAGCCCCGGGTTGGGAGCGGGGCATACGCAGTATTTT,CASSPGLGAGHTQYF
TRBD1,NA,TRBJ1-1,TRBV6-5,TGTGCCAGCAGTTACTCGACAGGGGTCATCACTGAAGCTTTCTTT,CASSYSTGVITEAFF
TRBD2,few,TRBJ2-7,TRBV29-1,TGCAGCGCAAGGGGGGGGACTAGCGGGACAAACTACGAGCAGTACTTC,CSARGGTSGTNYEQYF
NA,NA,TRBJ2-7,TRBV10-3,TGTGCCATCATGGACCCGGGGGCCTACGAGCAGTACTTC,CAIMDPGAYEQYF
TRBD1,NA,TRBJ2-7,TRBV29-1,TGCAGCGTTGCCCCAGGGGGCGCGCCTGTCTACGAGCAGTACTTC,CSVAPGGAPVYEQYF
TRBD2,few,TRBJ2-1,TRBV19,TGTGCCAGTAGTATGGGACTAGCGGGCAATGAGCAGTTCTTC,CASSMGLAGNEQFF
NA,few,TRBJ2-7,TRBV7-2,TGTGCCAGCAGCCCTAGGCGCCCCGGTGGGGAGCAGTACTTC,CASSPRRPGGEQYF
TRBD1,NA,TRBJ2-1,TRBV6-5,TGTGCCAGCACCCGTGGGGACAGGGGGCGAAATGAGCAGTTCTTC,CASTRGDRGRNEQFF
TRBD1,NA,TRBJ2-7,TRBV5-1,TGCGCCAGCAGCTTGTCAGGGACAGGGGCCTACGAGCAGTACTTC,CASSLSGTGAYEQYF
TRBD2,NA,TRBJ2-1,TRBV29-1,TGCAGCGTTGAAGATGTGCCTAGCGGGTTCTTC,CSVEDVPSGFF
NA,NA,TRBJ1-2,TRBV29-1,TGCAGCGTTGAAACAACACAGGGAAACCCCTATGGCTACACCTTC,CSVETTQGNPYGYTF
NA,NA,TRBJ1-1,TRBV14,TGTGCCAGCAGCCGTATGGGGGCCCTGAACACTGAAGCTTTCTTT,CASSRMGALNTEAFF
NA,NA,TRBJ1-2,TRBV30,TGTGCCTGGAGTTACGACGTACAGGGTTATGGCTACACCTTC,CAWSYDVQGYGYTF
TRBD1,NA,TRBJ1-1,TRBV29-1,TGCAGCGTGGCAGGGGGCGGTGAGGCTGAAGCTTTCTTT,CSVAGGGEAEAFF
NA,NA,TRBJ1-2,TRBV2,TGTGCCAGCAGTGAGCAGGCGAACTATGGCTACACCTTC,CASSEQANYGYTF
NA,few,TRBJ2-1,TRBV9,TGTGCCAGCAGCGCTCTTTTTAATAGCAATGAGCAGTTCTTC,CASSALFNSNEQFF
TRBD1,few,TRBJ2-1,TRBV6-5,TGTGCCAGCAGTCGACAGGGGAATGAGCAGTTCTTC,CASSRQGNEQFF
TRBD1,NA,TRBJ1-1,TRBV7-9,TGTGCCAGCAGCTTAGCGGGGACAGAGGAAGCTTTCTTT,CASSLAGTEEAFF
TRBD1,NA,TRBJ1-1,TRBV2,TGTGCCAGCATCCCGGGACAGGGTTTGACTGAAGCTTTCTTT,CASIPGQGLTEAFF
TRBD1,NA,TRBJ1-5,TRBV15,TGTGCCACCAGCACCTTAGGACAGGGAGGTCAGCCCCAGCATTTT,CATSTLGQGGQPQHF
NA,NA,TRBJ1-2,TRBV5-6,TGTGCCAGCAGCTTGGACGTTACAGGGAGTGGCTACACCTTC,CASSLDVTGSGYTF
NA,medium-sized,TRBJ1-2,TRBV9,TGTGCCAGCAGCGAGGGGGACCGATACACCTTC,CASSEGDRYTF
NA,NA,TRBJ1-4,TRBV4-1,TGCGCCAGCAGCCAAGAAGGCAGTACCAGGGAAAAACTGTTTTTT,CASSQEGSTREKLFF
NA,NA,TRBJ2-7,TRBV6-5,TGTGCCAGCAGTTACACCTCGGAGGGGTTCTACGAGCAGTACTTC,CASSYTSEGFYEQYF
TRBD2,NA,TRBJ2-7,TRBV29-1,TGCAGCGTTGCGGGACTAGCGGGAGACTACGAGCAGTACTTC,CSVAGLAGDYEQYF
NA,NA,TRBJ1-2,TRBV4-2,TGTGCCAGCAGCCCGACAGATAACTATGGCTACACCTTC,CASSPTDNYGYTF
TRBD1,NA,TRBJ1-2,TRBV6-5,TGTGCCAGCACCAGAACGGACAGGGAATATGGCTACACCTTC,CASTRTDREYGYTF
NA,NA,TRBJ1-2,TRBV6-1,TGTGCCAGCAGTCGAACGACAGGACCCGATGGCTACACCTTC,CASSRTTGPDGYTF
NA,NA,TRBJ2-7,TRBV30,TGTGCCTGGAGCCCCAAACTTGCTGTGGTTACTCCGTACTTC,CAWSPKLAVVTPYF
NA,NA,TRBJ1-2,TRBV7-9,TGTGCCAGCAGCTTAGAAGTACAGGATGGCTACACCTTC,CASSLEVQDGYTF